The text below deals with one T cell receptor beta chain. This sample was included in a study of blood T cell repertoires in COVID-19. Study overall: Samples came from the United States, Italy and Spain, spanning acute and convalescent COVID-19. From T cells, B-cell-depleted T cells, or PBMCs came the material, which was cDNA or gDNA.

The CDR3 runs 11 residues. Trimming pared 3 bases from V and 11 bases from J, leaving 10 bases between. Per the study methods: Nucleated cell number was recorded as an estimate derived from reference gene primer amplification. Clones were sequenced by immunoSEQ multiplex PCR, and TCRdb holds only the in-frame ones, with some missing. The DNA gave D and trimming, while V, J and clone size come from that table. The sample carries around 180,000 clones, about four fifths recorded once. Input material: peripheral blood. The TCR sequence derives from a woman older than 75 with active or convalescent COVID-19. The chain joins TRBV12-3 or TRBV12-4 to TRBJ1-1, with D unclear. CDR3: CASSLRRSAFF. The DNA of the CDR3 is TGTGCCAGCAGTTTGCGGCGTTCCGCTTTCTTT.